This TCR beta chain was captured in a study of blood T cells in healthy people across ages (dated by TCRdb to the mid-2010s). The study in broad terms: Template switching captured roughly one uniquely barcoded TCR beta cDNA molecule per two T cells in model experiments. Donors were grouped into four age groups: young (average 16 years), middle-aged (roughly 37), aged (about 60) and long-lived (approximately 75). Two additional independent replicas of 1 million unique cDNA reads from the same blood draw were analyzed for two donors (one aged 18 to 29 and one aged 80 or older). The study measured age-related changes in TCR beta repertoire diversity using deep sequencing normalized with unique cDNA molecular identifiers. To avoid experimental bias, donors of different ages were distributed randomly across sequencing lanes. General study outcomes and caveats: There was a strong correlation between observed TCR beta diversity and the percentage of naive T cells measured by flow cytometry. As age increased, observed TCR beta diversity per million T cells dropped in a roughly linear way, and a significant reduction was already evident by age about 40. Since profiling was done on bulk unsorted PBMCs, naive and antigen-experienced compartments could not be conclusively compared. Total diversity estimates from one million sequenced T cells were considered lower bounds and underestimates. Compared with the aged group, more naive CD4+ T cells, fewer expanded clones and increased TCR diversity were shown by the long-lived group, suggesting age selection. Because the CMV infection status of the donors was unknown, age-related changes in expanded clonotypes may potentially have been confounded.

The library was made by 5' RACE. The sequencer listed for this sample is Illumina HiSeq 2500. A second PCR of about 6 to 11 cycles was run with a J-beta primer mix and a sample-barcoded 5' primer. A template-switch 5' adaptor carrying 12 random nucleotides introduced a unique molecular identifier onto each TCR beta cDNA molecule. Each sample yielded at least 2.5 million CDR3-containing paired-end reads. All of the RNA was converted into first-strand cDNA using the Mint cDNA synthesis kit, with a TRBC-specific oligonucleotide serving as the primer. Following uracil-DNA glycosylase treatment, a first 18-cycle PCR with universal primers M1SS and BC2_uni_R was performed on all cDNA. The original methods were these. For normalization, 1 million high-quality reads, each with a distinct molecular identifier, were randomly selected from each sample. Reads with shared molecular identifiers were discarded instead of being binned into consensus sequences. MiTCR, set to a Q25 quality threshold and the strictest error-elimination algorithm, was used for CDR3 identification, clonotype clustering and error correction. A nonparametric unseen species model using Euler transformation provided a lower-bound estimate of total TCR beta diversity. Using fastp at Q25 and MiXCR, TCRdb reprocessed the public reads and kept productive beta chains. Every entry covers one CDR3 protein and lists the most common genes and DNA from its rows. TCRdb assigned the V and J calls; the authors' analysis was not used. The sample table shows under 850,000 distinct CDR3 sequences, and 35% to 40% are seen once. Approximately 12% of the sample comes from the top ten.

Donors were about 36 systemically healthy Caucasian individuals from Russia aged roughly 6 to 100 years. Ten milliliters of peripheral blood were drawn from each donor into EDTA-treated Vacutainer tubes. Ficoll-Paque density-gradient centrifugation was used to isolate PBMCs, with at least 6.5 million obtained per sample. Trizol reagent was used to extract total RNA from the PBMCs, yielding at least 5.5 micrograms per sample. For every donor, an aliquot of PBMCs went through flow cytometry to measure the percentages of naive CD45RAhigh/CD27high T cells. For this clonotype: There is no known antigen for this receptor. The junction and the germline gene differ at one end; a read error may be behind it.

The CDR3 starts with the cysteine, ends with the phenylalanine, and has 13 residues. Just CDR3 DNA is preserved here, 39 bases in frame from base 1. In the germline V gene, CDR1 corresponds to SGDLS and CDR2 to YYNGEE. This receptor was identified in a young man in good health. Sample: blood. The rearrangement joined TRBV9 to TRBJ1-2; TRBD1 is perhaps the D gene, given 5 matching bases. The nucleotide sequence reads TGTGTCAGCAGCTATATGGGGACGGGAGGCTACACCTTC. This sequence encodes CVSSYMGTGGYTF.